The sequence of this T cell receptor (beta chain) was determined in a study of OX40 agonist ivuxolimab in advanced cancers. The CDR3 totals 14 residues. Losses at the gene ends were 6 bases for V and 6 bases for J; bases not matched to a gene: 5. Germline CDR1 and CDR2: MDHEN and SYDVKM. Here immunoSEQ multiplex PCR was the method, and the copy in TCRdb shows in-frame clones only, minus some. The data hold approximately 44,000 clones, with less than 95% observed a single time. This sequence was found in an adult with an advanced solid tumor such as melanoma, head and neck, liver or kidney cancer. The chain is built from TRBV28 and TRBJ1-5; TRBD1 aligns across 10 bases. The sequencing here drew on CD4+ or CD8+ T cells sorted from blood, taken in a trial of the OX40 agonist ivuxolimab. This CDR3 is CASRAGTGVQPQHF. CDR3 in DNA: TGTGCCAGCAGGGCCGGGACAGGGGTTCAGCCCCAGCATTTT.